This TCR beta chain was obtained from a study of blood T cells in healthy people across ages. Whole-study context: In model experiments, template switching was able to capture about one barcoded beta molecule for every two T cells that were present.

Using a J-beta primer mix together with a sample-barcoded 5' primer, a second PCR was run for about 7 to 12 cycles. MiXCR was run by TCRdb on the 5' RACE reads, yielding one entry per CDR3 protein. The sample carries about a million distinct CDR3 sequences, about 51% recorded once. Points from the study as a whole: As naive T cell percentage varied, TCR beta diversity correlated strongly with it. Any conclusive comparison of naive versus antigen-experienced cells was prevented by using unsorted PBMCs. Donors of long life had a larger count of naive CD4+ cells and greater diversity than aged donors.

Trimming took off 1 base at V and 5 bases at J, with 11 bases between the two ends. Per the germline V gene, CDR1 is MGHRA and CDR2 is YSYEKL. The CDR3 is 14 amino acids. In its sample, this clonotype was seen a few times. The target antigen is unknown. This clonotype originated in an older woman in good health. The sequenced sample was blood. The chain uses TRBV4-1 and TRBJ2-5; D unclear. CDR3 sequence: CASSQGASLETQYF. The DNA of the CDR3 is TGCGCCAGCAGCCAAGGGGCTAGTTTGGAGACCCAGTACTTC.